The 27 T cell receptor beta chains given below trace back to one sample, sequenced in a study of blood T cell repertoires in COVID-19. TCRdb keeps only in-frame clones here, not all; method: immunoSEQ multiplex PCR. The table shows about 100,000 clones, with about 89% occurring only once. The sample taken for sequencing was peripheral blood. The receptors derive from a man in his sixties with acute or convalescent COVID-19.

This chain links TRBV11-3 with TRBJ2-3, with 8 bases aligning to TRBD2. The CDR3 has 16 residues. After removal of 2 bases from V and 6 bases from J, the junction contained 10 bases not matched to a gene. From germline, CDR1 is SGHNT and CDR2 YENEEA. CDR3 sequence reads: CASSLSLGTRRDTQYF. The DNA of the CDR3 is TGTGCCAGCAGCTTATCTCTGGGGACTAGGCGGGATACGCAGTATTTT.

This chain connects TRBV19 to TRBJ2-2; 9 bases are a match to TRBD2. The CDR3 spans 18 residues. V was clipped by 2 bases and J by 0 bases; unmatched bases: 7. The germline V gene has CDR1 LNHDA and CDR2 SQIVND (reference sequence). CDR3 in amino acids: CASSIRGPSGTNTGELFF. In nucleotides, the CDR3 is TGTGCCAGTAGTATAAGGGGGCCTAGCGGGACGAACACCGGGGAGCTGTTTTTT. The full variable domain, its missing parts supplied by reference TRBV19 and TRBJ2-2, is DGGITQSPKYLFRKEGQNVTLSCEQNLNHDAMYWYRQDPGQGLRLIYYSQIVNDFQKGDIAEGYSVSREKKESFPLTVTSAQKNPTAFYLCASSIRGPSGTNTGELFFGEGSRLTVL.

The genes are TRBV5-4 and TRBJ1-1; TRBD1 matches at 7 bases. Looked up from germline, CDR1 is SGHNT and CDR2 is YYREEE (reference sequence). The V segment lost 1 base and the J segment 2 bases; nucleotides outside the gene matches: 5. The CDR3 is 15 residues long. This CDR3 is CASSLRWTGNTEAFF. The CDR3 DNA reads as TGTGCCAGCAGCTTGAGATGGACAGGAAACACTGAAGCTTTCTTT.

This chain connects TRBV25-1 to TRBJ1-4; TRBD1 matches 9 bases. Trimming at V came to 7 bases and at J to 3 bases, leaving 3 bases not matched to a gene. In germline, CDR1 is MGHDK, CDR2 SYGVNS. The length of the CDR3 is 14 residues. The CDR3 here is CASTRQGANEKLFF. CDR3 in DNA: TGTGCCAGCACCAGACAGGGGGCTAATGAAAAACTGTTTTTT. The full variable domain, its missing parts supplied by reference TRBV25-1 and TRBJ1-4, is EADIYQTPRYLVIGTGKKITLECSQTMGHDKMYWYQQDPGMELHLIHYSYGVNSTEKGDLSSESTVSRIRTEHFPLTLESARPSHTSQYLCASTRQGANEKLFFGSGTQLSVL.

This clone was found once. The chain employs TRBV7-8 and TRBJ1-1, with 10 bases lining up with TRBD1. From germline, CDR1 is SGHVS and CDR2 FQNEAQ. The CDR3 loop spans 16 amino acids. Trimming removed 5 bases from V and 4 bases from J; junction bases left unmatched: 10. CDR3 loop: CASSRPGTGVSTEAFF. The CDR3 nucleotides read TGTGCCAGCAGCCGTCCCGGGACAGGGGTAAGCACTGAAGCTTTCTTT.

The V and J genes are TRBV3-1 (or the pseudogene TRBV3-2) and TRBJ2-1, with 11 bases fitting TRBD2. V was pared by 6 bases and J by 7 bases, with 8 bases of the junction left unmatched. Germline V gene lookup returns CDR1 LGHDT and CDR2 YNNKEL (reference sequence). The CDR3 consists of 15 residues. Here the CDR3 DNA reads TGTGCCAGCAGTACTTTAGCGGGAGGGCCAAATGAGCAGTTCTTC. Amino acids: CASSTLAGGPNEQFF.

The count of this clone is one. CDR3 sequence reads: CASSLLAGSTDTQYF. The CDR3 DNA is TGTGCCAGCAGTTTGTTAGCGGGCAGCACAGATACGCAGTATTTT. The chain carries TRBV28 and TRBJ2-3; 7 nucleotides match TRBD2. V shed 3 bases and J 0 bases; nucleotides not matched to a gene: 3. CDR3 length equals 15 residues. Germline V gives CDR1 MDHEN, CDR2 SYDVKM.

The rearrangement uses TRBV27 and TRBJ1-1; D may be TRBD1 (6 bases). CDR1 and CDR2 (germline): MNHEY, SMNVEV (reference sequence). Trimming pared 11 bases from V and 0 bases from J, leaving 19 bases between. There are 15 residues in the CDR3. DNA for the CDR3: TGTGCCTCCCAGAGGGCAGGGGTCATGAACACTGAAGCTTTCTTT. This codes for CASQRAGVMNTEAFF.

This sequence joins TRBV6-5 and TRBJ1-5, with D perhaps matching TRBD1 (5 bases). Germline V gene sequence: CDR1 MNHEY, CDR2 SVGAGI. V was shortened by 7 bases and J by 0 bases, with 13 bases between the two germline ends. This CDR3 is built from 15 residues. The CDR3 region has the DNA TGTGCCAGCAACCCTAGACAGACTAGCAATCAGCCCCAGCATTTT. It specifies CASNPRQTSNQPQHF.

The chain carries TRBV3-1 (or the pseudogene TRBV3-2) and TRBJ1-1; 7 bases match TRBD1. The CDR3 has 14 residues. From germline, CDR1 is LGHDT and CDR2 YNNKEL (reference sequence). Trimming removed 4 bases from V and 4 bases from J; junction bases left unmatched: 6. The CDR3 DNA follows: TGTGCCAGCAGCCGGCAGGACAGGCGCACTGAAGCTTTCTTT. Translation gives CASSRQDRRTEAFF.

The chain uses TRBV6-5 and TRBJ2-1; perhaps TRBD1 as D (6 bases). The CDR3 is 14 amino acids. Trimming stripped 8 bases from V and 0 bases from J, with 11 bases between. Germline CDR1 is MNHEY and CDR2 is SVGAGI. Written as DNA, the CDR3 is TGTGCCAGCCAGGGGTCTAGCTCCTACAATGAGCAGTTCTTC. Residues: CASQGSSSYNEQFF.

The chain has TRBV20-1 and TRBJ2-1, with TRBD1 identical over 11 bases. This CDR3 spans 14 amino acids. The V and J ends lost 5 bases and 8 bases, in that order; junction bases with no gene match: 8. Germline V lookup: CDR1 DFQATT, CDR2 SNEGSKA (reference sequence). This CDR3 is CSARGGTGGHEQFF. DNA for the CDR3: TGCAGTGCTCGTGGAGGGACAGGGGGTCATGAGCAGTTCTTC.

Only one count was recorded for this clone. The DNA of the CDR3 is TGCGCCAGCAGCTTCCTCGCTAGCGGGGTATTGAACACCGGGGAGCTGTTTTTT. It encodes CASSFLASGVLNTGELFF. This rearrangement joins TRBV5-1 to TRBJ2-2; TRBD2 matches at 9 bases. J gave up 1 base and V 2 bases, and 9 bases lay outside the gene matches. Germline V lookup: CDR1 SGHRS, CDR2 YFSETQ. The CDR3 loop spans 18 amino acids.

V and J are TRBV18 and TRBJ2-1; TRBD2 matches 10 bases. The CDR3 is made up of 14 amino acids. Germline CDR1 and CDR2: KGHSH and LQKENI. The V segment lost 0 bases and the J segment 10 bases; nucleotides outside the gene matches: 3. This CDR3 reads CASSPPGLAVEQFF. CDR3 DNA sequence: TGTGCCAGCTCACCACCAGGACTAGCGGTCGAGCAGTTCTTC.

This clone has just a few counts. The chain links TRBV7-9 to TRBJ1-2, with D uncertain. Germline loops: CDR1 SEHNR, CDR2 FQNEAQ (reference sequence). V was pared by 2 bases and J by 6 bases, with 10 bases between. The CDR3 loop spans 13 amino acids. This CDR3 is CASSLTSQNGYTF. CDR3 nucleotides: TGTGCCAGCAGCTTAACTTCCCAAAATGGCTACACCTTC.

The chain couples TRBV11-3 to TRBJ1-2; D ambiguous. CDR3 size: 13 residues. In germline, CDR1 is SGHNT, CDR2 YENEEA. With 3 bases removed from V and 3 bases from J, the gap between germline ends came to 8 bases. The CDR3 DNA follows: TGTGCCAGCAGCTTTCCGGGGTACTATGGCTACACCTTC. This translates into CASSFPGYYGYTF. The full variable domain, completed using reference TRBV11-3 and TRBJ1-2, is EAGVVQSPRYKIIEKKQPVAFWCNPISGHNTLYWYLQNLGQGPELLIRYENEEAVDDSQLPKDRFSAERLKGVDSTLKIQPAELGDSAVYLCASSFPGYYGYTFGSGTRLTVV.

This chain links TRBV29-1 with TRBJ2-5, with D perhaps matching TRBD1 (6 bases). This CDR3 has 14 amino acids. V was pared by 3 bases and J by 2 bases, with 13 bases between. Germline V gives CDR1 SQVTM, CDR2 ANQGSEA. The CDR3 nucleotides are TGCAGCGTTGACGCCCCGGGACAACAAGAGACCCAGTACTTC. It specifies CSVDAPGQQETQYF.

CDR3 nucleotides: TGTGCCAGCACTCAAAACGGGGTAGTGGGAAACACCATATATTTT. Amino acid sequence: CASTQNGVVGNTIYF. The genes are TRBV6-1 and TRBJ1-3; D unresolved. From germline, CDR1 is MNHNS and CDR2 SASEGT. This CDR3 region has 15 residues. Trimming removed 7 bases at V and 4 bases at J, with 17 bases between.

The table lists this clone with a count of one. The CDR3 DNA is TGTGCCTGGAGGGACAGGGGTAGCAACGAGCAGTACTTC. Translation: CAWRDRGSNEQYF. This rearrangement joins TRBV30 to TRBJ2-7, with 9 bases identical to TRBD1. V lost 3 bases, J lost 5 bases, and 5 bases stayed unmatched. The CDR3 contains 13 residues. The germline V gene has CDR1 GTSNPN and CDR2 SVGIG (reference sequence). Full variable domain (rest looked up from reference TRBV30 and TRBJ2-7): SQTIHQWPATLVQPVGSPLSLECTVEGTSNPNLYWYRQAAGRGLQLLFYSVGIGQISSEVPQNLSASRPQDRQFILSSKKLLLSDSGFYLCAWRDRGSNEQYFGPGTRLTVT.

The chain couples TRBV10-3 to TRBJ1-1; the D gene is possibly TRBD1 (6 bases). Germline V gene data show CDR1 as ENHRY and CDR2 as SYGVKD. CDR3 size: 15 residues. V lost 0 bases, J lost 4 bases, and 12 bases lay in between. CDR3 loop: CAISESTGGPTEAFF. As DNA, the CDR3 is TGTGCCATCAGTGAGTCGACCGGGGGGCCCACTGAAGCTTTCTTT.

The chain recombines TRBV3-1 (or the pseudogene TRBV3-2) with TRBJ2-3; 8 bases map to TRBD1. There are 14 residues in the CDR3. The J segment lost 5 bases and the V segment lost 4 bases, leaving 5 bases of the junction unmatched. Germline CDR1 reads LGHDT; CDR2 reads YNNKEL (reference sequence). The CDR3 reads CASSPDRVVDTQYF. The CDR3 coding sequence is TGTGCCAGCAGCCCGGACAGGGTTGTAGATACGCAGTATTTT.

The rearrangement joins TRBV19 to TRBJ1-1; 7 positions agree with TRBD1. Looked up from germline, CDR1 is LNHDA and CDR2 is SQIVND (reference sequence). The CDR3 spans 15 residues. The trim removed 6 bases at V and 4 bases at J, leaving 11 bases unmatched. The CDR3, as DNA: TGTGCCAGTAGGCCAACAGGGGAGACGGGCACTGAAGCTTTCTTT. Amino acid sequence: CASRPTGETGTEAFF.

This sequence joins TRBV28 and TRBJ1-1, with 9 nucleotides matching TRBD1. The germline CDR1 and CDR2 sequences are MDHEN and SYDVKM. Germline trimming cut 8 bases from V and 3 bases from J; bases unmatched to any gene: 10. CDR3 size: 15 residues. CDR3 protein: CASGPTGGADTEAFF. DNA for the CDR3: TGTGCCAGCGGTCCGACAGGGGGTGCAGACACTGAAGCTTTCTTT.

The J gene is TRBJ2-7, the V gene TRBV30; 7 nucleotides agree with TRBD1. Germline V gene sequence: CDR1 GTSNPN, CDR2 SVGIG (reference sequence). The CDR3 consists of 12 residues. After removal of 7 bases from V and 2 bases from J, the junction contained 5 bases not matched to a gene. The CDR3 DNA reads TGTGCCTATAAACAGGGGACCTACGAGCAGTACTTC. Translation gives CAYKQGTYEQYF.

The sample holds one count of this clone. The chain combines TRBV6-5 with TRBJ2-2; TRBD2 aligns across 7 bases. This CDR3 comprises 13 residues. Germline CDR1 is MNHEY and CDR2 is SVGAGI. Trimming cost V 7 bases and J 6 bases; bases outside gene matches: 5. CDR3 sequence: CASTRTRSGELFF. CDR3 DNA: TGTGCCAGCACCCGGACTAGGTCCGGGGAGCTGTTTTTT.

This chain connects TRBV6-1 to TRBJ1-1; 8 nucleotides align to TRBD1. Germline V lookup: CDR1 MNHNS, CDR2 SASEGT. The CDR3 runs 16 residues. Losses at the gene ends were 3 bases for V and 5 bases for J; bases not matched to a gene: 11. In nucleotides, the CDR3 is TGTGCCAGCAGTGATGGGACCAGGGGGCCTGGAACTGAAGCTTTCTTT. Protein sequence: CASSDGTRGPGTEAFF.

This chain connects TRBV5-1 to TRBJ2-2; the D gene is possibly TRBD1 (6 bases). V was trimmed by 4 bases and J by 5 bases, leaving 15 bases between them. CDR1 is SGHRS, CDR2 YFSETQ, per germline. CDR3 length equals 15 residues. The CDR3 reads CASSPTAQGTGELFF. The CDR3 DNA reads as TGCGCCAGCAGCCCGACAGCGCAGGGGACCGGGGAGCTGTTTTTT.